These 13 T cell receptor beta chains were sequenced from one sample in a study of control samples from healthy donors and cancer patients. Sequenced by immunoSEQ multiplex PCR; TCRdb stores in-frame clones only, minus some. The repertoire has 150,000 to 160,000 clones, over 85% of them found once; the top ten carry around 2.4%. What was sequenced was blood. These receptors originate from a man over 45 in good health.

The chain is built from TRBV6-4 and TRBJ1-5, with D unclear. The V end was cut by 5 bases, the J end by 0 bases, with 8 bases between. The CDR3 length is 14 residues. Germline CDR1 and CDR2: MRHNA and SNTAGT. As DNA, the CDR3 is TGTGCCAGCAGTCGGAGACATAGCAATCAGCCCCAGCATTTT. Protein product: CASSRRHSNQPQHF.

V gene TRBV3-1 (or the pseudogene TRBV3-2) combines with J gene TRBJ2-7, with unresolved D. This CDR3 has 16 residues. The germline V gene has CDR1 LGHDT and CDR2 YNNKEL (reference sequence). Trimming removed 2 bases from V and 0 bases from J, with 14 bases in between. CDR3 protein: CASSQTRLPRSYEQYF. The DNA for the CDR3 is TGTGCCAGCAGCCAAACCAGGCTCCCCCGCTCCTACGAGCAGTACTTC.

V gene TRBV6-2 or TRBV6-3 combines with J gene TRBJ2-7; 11 bases agree with TRBD1. Unmatched junction bases numbered 8, after V lost 4 bases and J lost 3 bases. Germline CDR1 is MNHEY and CDR2 is SVGEGT. The CDR3 contains 16 residues. The CDR3 DNA is TGTGCCAGCAGTTCCGGTCCGGGACAGGGGGGCTACGAGCAGTACTTC. Translating gives CASSSGPGQGGYEQYF.

The gene calls are TRBV28 and TRBJ1-2, with TRBD1 matching 11 bases. The V segment lost 3 bases and the J segment 4 bases; nucleotides outside the gene matches: 4. Germline CDR1 is MDHEN and CDR2 is SYDVKM. The CDR3 sequence is 15 residues long. As DNA, the CDR3 is TGTGCCAGCAGTTTGGGGGGACAGGGGGGCTATGGCTACACCTTC. Translating gives CASSLGGQGGYGYTF.

This chain joins TRBV10-2 and TRBJ2-1; D not resolved. The CDR3 extends over 15 amino acids. The V gene's germline CDR1 is WSHSY and CDR2 SAAADI. The ends were cut back, 3 bases at V and 5 bases at J, with 14 bases in the middle. The CDR3 sequence: CASSDRKAGNNEQFF. The CDR3 bases are TGCGCCAGCAGTGATCGCAAGGCAGGCAACAATGAGCAGTTCTTC.

The J gene is TRBJ1-1, the V gene TRBV14; no definite D call. The CDR3 has 13 residues. Germline V gene sequence: CDR1 SGHDN, CDR2 FVKESK. V was cut by 3 bases and J by 10 bases, with 15 bases left in between. CDR3 loop: CASSHSEGTGAFF. In DNA, the CDR3 is TGTGCCAGCAGCCATAGTGAGGGTACGGGAGCTTTCTTT.

The chain recombines TRBV4-1 with TRBJ2-3; 7 nucleotides line up with TRBD1. CDR1 and CDR2 (germline): MGHRA, YSYEKL. The CDR3 runs 17 residues. V shed 3 bases and J 2 bases; nucleotides not matched to a gene: 11. CDR3 loop: CASSHVGQRKFTDTQYF. The CDR3 bases are TGCGCCAGCAGCCACGTGGGACAGCGTAAATTCACAGATACGCAGTATTTT.

V and J are TRBV20-1 and TRBJ2-6; weak D call: TRBD1 (6 bases). This CDR3 has 16 amino acids. V was shortened by 3 bases and J by 4 bases, with 16 bases between the two germline ends. Germline-derived CDR1 and CDR2 are DFQATT and SNEGSKA (reference sequence). The DNA of the CDR3 is TGCAGTGCTAGTTTTGGGGGCGCGTCGGGGGCCAACGTCCTGACTTTC. It specifies CSASFGGASGANVLTF.

This chain joins TRBV5-1 and TRBJ1-5, with D unclear. Germline V CDR1 and CDR2: SGHRS, YFSETQ. This CDR3 spans 13 amino acids. Trimming removed 4 bases from V and 0 bases from J, with 5 bases in between. CDR3 sequence: CASSRDSNQPQHF. In DNA, the CDR3 is TGCGCCAGCAGCAGAGATAGCAATCAGCCCCAGCATTTT.

This clone has a single count. This chain links TRBV20-1 with TRBJ2-3; TRBD1 agrees at 8 bases. Trimming took 3 bases from V and 4 from J; bases not matched to a gene: 12. The CDR3 runs to 16 residues. Germline CDR1 and CDR2: DFQATT and SNEGSKA (reference sequence). The CDR3 here is CSASSPQGVGADTQYF. For the CDR3, the DNA is TGCAGTGCTAGTAGCCCACAGGGGGTGGGGGCAGATACGCAGTATTTT.

The rearrangement links TRBV11-2 to TRBJ2-7; D is unresolved. CDR1 and CDR2 from the germline V gene are SGHAT and FQNNGV. Trimming left V 5 bases short and J 2 bases short, with 13 bases between. The CDR3 covers 14 residues. Here the CDR3 DNA reads TGTGCCAGCAGCCTCATCAGGAGAGCCTACGAGCAGTACTTC. As protein: CASSLIRRAYEQYF.

The chain uses TRBV25-1 and TRBJ2-1; 12 nucleotides agree with TRBD2. This CDR3 is built from 13 residues. CDR1 is MGHDK, CDR2 SYGVNS, per germline. V lost 8 bases and J lost 6; bases outside the gene matches: 2. The CDR3 here is CASRLAGVNEQFF. The DNA for the CDR3 is TGTGCCAGCCGACTAGCGGGAGTCAATGAGCAGTTCTTC.

This clone was detected a few times. This sequence joins TRBV2 and TRBJ2-7; D remains ambiguous. CDR1 is SNHLY and CDR2 is FYNNEI in the germline V gene. This CDR3 has 12 amino acids. Trimming cost V 1 base and J 9 bases, with 10 bases left between them. The CDR3, as DNA: TGTGCCAGCAGTGAAGTGGTAGCCGTGCAGTACTTC. Translation: CASSEVVAVQYF.